The 10 T cell receptor beta chains reported below all come from one sample, sequenced in a study of T cells after yellow fever vaccination. Via MiXCR, TCRdb re-called the 5' RACE reads, giving one row per CDR3 protein. The table shows some 390,000 distinct CDR3 sequences, with around 20% occurring only once. The specimen comprised PBMCs, sampled before the yellow fever booster vaccination. The receptors here all came from a man between 18 and 29 years old who received the YFV17D yellow fever vaccine.

This clonotype was observed a few times. V and J are TRBV6-6 and TRBJ2-3, with 11 bases matching TRBD2. Per germline, CDR1 MNHNY and CDR2 SVGAGI (reference sequence). V shed 0 bases, J shed 6 bases, and the junction held 11 bases outside the gene matches. The CDR3 length is 18 residues. The CDR3 region has the DNA TGTGCCAGCAGTTACTCCGGGCTAGCGGGGGGTAAACCGGATACGCAGTATTTT. Protein: CASSYSGLAGGKPDTQYF.

This clonotype was detected many times. The CDR3 region has the DNA TGTGCCAGCAGCTTTGAGCAGGGCTATCAGCCCCAGCATTTT. Translating it yields CASSFEQGYQPQHF. The chain joins TRBV7-2 to TRBJ1-5, with D perhaps TRBD1 (5 bases). Germline V gives CDR1 SGHTA, CDR2 FQGNSA. The CDR3 has 14 residues. V gave up 3 bases and J gave up 5 bases, with 11 bases separating them.

V is TRBV10-2 and J is TRBJ2-7, with 9 nucleotides matching TRBD2. V was pared by 6 bases and J by 3 bases, with 3 bases of the junction left unmatched. CDR1 and CDR2 from the germline V gene are WSHSY and SAAADI. This CDR3 contains 13 residues. The CDR3: CASSLSGGYEQYV. CDR3 DNA sequence: TGCGCCAGCAGCCTTAGCGGGGGCTACGAGCAGTACGTC.

This clonotype was seen only a few times. The gene calls are TRBV7-9 and TRBJ1-4, with D hard to call. This CDR3 comprises 14 residues. The V and J ends lost 5 bases and 7 bases respectively, with 14 bases between them. Germline V gives CDR1 SEHNR, CDR2 FQNEAQ (reference sequence). The CDR3 DNA follows: TGTGCCAGCAGCGGGAACCGGGCCCTTGAAAAACTGTTTTTT. This translates into CASSGNRALEKLFF.

This clonotype has more than one count but fewer than ten. The CDR3, as DNA: TGCGCCAGCAGCCAAGGCATCTCCTACGAGCAGTACTTC. Translation: CASSQGISYEQYF. V is TRBV4-1 and J is TRBJ2-7; D unclear. Trimming removed 1 base at V and 0 bases at J, with 4 bases between. The CDR3 has 13 amino acids. The V gene's germline CDR1 is MGHRA and CDR2 YSYEKL.

This clonotype was recorded a few times. The chain is built from TRBV6-2 or TRBV6-3 and TRBJ1-3; D unresolved. The CDR3 length is 12 residues. Germline V lookup: CDR1 MNHEY, CDR2 SVGEGT. V was trimmed by 6 bases and J by 0 bases, leaving 3 bases between them. In DNA, the CDR3 is TGTGCCAGCAGGATCTCTGGAAACACCATATATTTT. Amino acid sequence: CASRISGNTIYF.

A single count supports this clonotype. The chain has TRBV7-9 and TRBJ1-2, with 10 bases that match TRBD1. CDR1 is SEHNR and CDR2 is FQNEAQ in the germline V gene (reference sequence). CDR3 length equals 15 residues. With 6 bases clipped from V and 5 bases from J, the junction kept 9 bases outside the gene matches. The CDR3 reads CASSDLGTGEYGYTF. CDR3 bases: TGTGCCAGCAGTGACCTCGGGACAGGGGAATATGGCTACACCTTC.

At least ten counts were recorded for this clonotype. The chain recombines TRBV5-1 with TRBJ1-5, with D tentatively TRBD1 (5 bases). V lost 0 bases to trimming and J lost 2 bases, with 9 bases between them. There are 15 residues in the CDR3. The germline gives CDR1 SGHRS, CDR2 YFSETQ. The CDR3: CASSLDGAGNQPQHF. The CDR3 DNA is TGCGCCAGCAGCTTGGACGGGGCCGGCAATCAGCCCCAGCATTTT.

V usage is TRBV4-3 and J usage is TRBJ2-2; TRBD1 might be the D (5 bases). Looked up from germline, CDR1 is LGHNA and CDR2 is YSLEER. V was pared by 2 bases and J by 2 bases, with 9 bases between. The CDR3 has 15 amino acids. The CDR3 region is CASSQLQANTGELFF. CDR3 DNA sequence: TGCGCCAGCAGCCAATTACAGGCTAACACCGGGGAGCTGTTTTTT.

CDR3 sequence: CASSQDGADYGYTF. CDR3 DNA sequence: TGCGCCAGCAGCCAAGATGGCGCAGACTATGGCTACACCTTC. The chain employs TRBV4-1 and TRBJ1-2; D remains ambiguous. There are 14 residues in the CDR3. Germline V lookup: CDR1 MGHRA, CDR2 YSYEKL. Trimming pared 0 bases from V and 3 bases from J, leaving 8 bases between.